This TCR beta chain was captured by sequencing in a study of neurological immune-mediated disorders. Study-wide results and caveats: Grouping of repertoires by phylogeny put those of 18 of 34 multiple sclerosis patients into a single related-CDR3 cluster, a possible signature. Across subjects, expanded clones had no CDR3 amino acid sequences in common, pointing to private repertoires in all groups.

The germline CDR1 and CDR2 sequences are LGHDT and YNNKEL (reference sequence). Trimming pared 4 bases from V and 6 bases from J, leaving 9 bases between. This CDR3 is built from 12 residues. This clonotype has a single count. Antigen: not known. TCRdb reprocessed the 5' RACE reads via MiXCR and lists one record per CDR3 protein. The data hold approximately 20,000 distinct CDR3 sequences, with 17% observed a single time. This chain links TRBV3-1 with TRBJ1-2; D not resolved. Sequences were obtained from CD8+ T cells from blood. The receptor's source is a young woman with multiple sclerosis. The CDR3, as DNA: TGTGCCAGCAGCCTTGTCGGGGATGGCTACACCTTC. This sequence encodes CASSLVGDGYTF.